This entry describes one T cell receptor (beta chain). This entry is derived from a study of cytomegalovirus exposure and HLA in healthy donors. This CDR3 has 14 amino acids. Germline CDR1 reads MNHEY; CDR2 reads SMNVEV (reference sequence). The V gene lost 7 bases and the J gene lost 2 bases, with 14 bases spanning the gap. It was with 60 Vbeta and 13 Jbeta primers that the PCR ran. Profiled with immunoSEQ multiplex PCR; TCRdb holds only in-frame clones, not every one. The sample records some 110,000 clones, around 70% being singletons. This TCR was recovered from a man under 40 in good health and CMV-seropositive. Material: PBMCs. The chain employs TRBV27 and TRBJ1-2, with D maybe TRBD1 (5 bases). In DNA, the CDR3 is TGTGCCAGCACCTCGGGCGGGGGAAACTATGGCTACACCTTC. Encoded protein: CASTSGGGNYGYTF.